This entry describes one T cell receptor beta chain. No cognate antigen has been identified for it. No quality values exist for individual bases; no much larger clone is one base distant. The sample belongs to a study of blood T cell repertoires in COVID-19 (dated by TCRdb to the early 2020s). For the study in its entirety: Samples from collaborators originated in the United States, Italy and Spain and spanned both the acute and convalescent phases of COVID-19. Where HLA class I and class II types were available, the types were taken from metadata supplied by the sample provider, not from assay-based typing. The dataset comprised deeply sampled blood TCRbeta repertoires from subjects exposed to, actively infected with, or recovered from COVID-19. The sample metadata nearly always contained a de-identified subject ID, COVID-19 status, age in years and sex. The repertoires were made available in a free public database intended to serve as a resource for research on the immune response to SARS-CoV-2. Samples came from the ongoing ImmuneRACE study (first 160 participants) plus 1,254 subjects from 6 global collaborators. The material from the prospective study consisted of cDNA or gDNA derived from T cells, B-cell-depleted T cells, or PBMCs.

TCRbeta CDR3 regions were amplified from genomic DNA by means of the immunoSEQ Assay, a bias-controlled multiplex PCR. For the original study's pipeline: The number of nucleated cells in each sample was estimated from the amplification of reference gene primers within the assay. To quantify the absolute abundance of each unique TCRbeta CDR3 rearrangement, sequence reads were collapsed and filtered. For each sample, productive Simpson clonality was calculated as the square root of Simpson's diversity index across productive rearrangements. What TCRdb holds here is the immuneACCESS table cut down to in-frame rearrangements. Part of the clones is not present; checked against another copy, under half of the missing clones reflect an unresolved V gene, and the others are unexplained. The D gene and trimming were derived from the DNA, and the V and J assignments and clone size from that table. The sample profile shows around 300,000 clones; 80% to 90% of them were found once. The ten largest account for about an eighth of the sample.

The germline V gene (reference sequence) yields MNHEY for CDR1 and SMNVEV for CDR2. Trimming leaves V shorter by 6 bases and J shorter by 5 bases, with the junction holding 9 bases beyond the gene matches. Inclusive of the bounding cysteine and phenylalanine, the CDR3 is 14 residues long. The CDR3 DNA has 42 bases and is translated from base 1. One collaborating source in Seattle enrolled patients during active infection and followed them longitudinally through the course of disease. Whole blood was collected in K2EDTA tubes by collaborating institutions according to the institutions' own protocols. For TCRbeta analysis, collaborators shipped samples in one of three forms: frozen whole blood, isolated PBMCs, or DNA extracted from either of those sample types. Overall results and qualifications from the work: How much clinical and demographic metadata was included differed by source and by participant, and the metadata was provided uncurated.

Sequencing was carried out using peripheral blood. The chain uses TRBV27 and TRBJ1-2; 7 of the junction bases match TRBD1. This receptor was taken from a woman between 65 and 79 years old with COVID-19, enrolled during active disease. The DNA is TGTGCCAGCAGCTTTGGGGCAGGGGGTTATGGCTACACCTTC. Translation gives CASSFGAGGYGYTF.